Listed below are T cell receptor beta chains from one sample, sequenced in a study of monozygotic twins with inflammatory bowel disease. TCRdb re-analyzed the 5' RACE reads; it lists each CDR3 protein once, without DNA. The specimen's table records about 160,000 distinct CDR3 sequences. What was sequenced was blood. The receptors derive from a human donor with ulcerative colitis or Crohn's disease, or a healthy co-twin of an affected twin (not recorded which). The CDR3 runs from the conserved cysteine through the conserved F or W.

j_call	v_call	cdr3_aa
TRBJ1-5	TRBV29-1	CSVLTGVLDTPQHF
TRBJ2-5	TRBV5-5	CASSLVGGGQETQYF
TRBJ1-6	TRBV20-1	CSARAITVDYNSPLHF
TRBJ1-4	TRBV7-2	CASSWGQGRNEKLFF
TRBJ1-4	TRBV7-9	CASSLTGQGPEKLFF
TRBJ2-1	TRBV20-1	CSARALAAGDVTEQFF
TRBJ2-3	TRBV29-1	CSVEPRRTSGTDTQYF
TRBJ2-2	TRBV5-4	CASSKRDNTGELFF
TRBJ2-1	TRBV5-1	CASGSGTGRLDEQFF
TRBJ1-4	TRBV15	CATSRVGGDEKLFF
TRBJ2-7	TRBV3-1	CASSRAHPGQGTYEQYF
TRBJ2-1	TRBV14	CASSRPSGSRNEQFF
TRBJ2-3	TRBV10-3	CAISVWLAGGSSADTQYF